The 14 T cell receptor beta chains listed next were all sequenced from one sample in a study of OX40 agonist ivuxolimab in advanced cancers. Clones were read by immunoSEQ multiplex PCR, and TCRdb kept only the in-frame ones, dropping some. Seen here are approximately 61,000 clones, 70% to 90% observed once, and the top ten hold 15% to 20%. The specimen comprised CD4+ or CD8+ T cells sorted from blood, sampled in a trial of the OX40 agonist ivuxolimab. The origin of the receptors is an adult with an advanced solid tumor such as melanoma, head and neck, liver or kidney cancer.

V gene TRBV11-3 combines with J gene TRBJ2-7; TRBD2 is a possible D gene (6 bases). The CDR3 contains 12 residues. V was pared by 9 bases and J by 3 bases, with 12 bases between. Looked up from germline, CDR1 is SGHNT and CDR2 is YENEEA. For the CDR3, the DNA is TGTGCCAGGGGTAGCGGAGACTACGAGCAGTACTTC. Encoded protein: CARGSGDYEQYF.

The genes are TRBV19 and TRBJ2-7, with 9 bases matching TRBD2. Per germline, CDR1 LNHDA and CDR2 SQIVND (reference sequence). V trimming: 9 bases; J trimming: 1 base; junction bases outside the gene matches: 7. This CDR3 has 14 amino acids. CDR3 nucleotide sequence: TGTGCCAGCCGCGCGGGAGGGCCGTCCTACGAGCAGTACTTC. Translated, it gives CASRAGGPSYEQYF. Looking up the rest from reference TRBV19 and TRBJ2-7 gives the full variable domain: DGGITQSPKYLFRKEGQNVTLSCEQNLNHDAMYWYRQDPGQGLRLIYYSQIVNDFQKGDIAEGYSVSREKKESFPLTVTSAQKNPTAFYLCASRAGGPSYEQYFGPGTRLTVT.

This chain uses TRBV25-1 with TRBJ2-2; D is tentatively TRBD1 or TRBD2 (5 bases each). This CDR3 is built from 14 residues. Trimming stripped 3 bases from V and 7 bases from J, with 12 bases between. Germline CDR1 and CDR2: MGHDK and SYGVNS. The CDR3 DNA sequence: TGTGCCAGCAGTGATTCCGGGACGAGCGGGGAGCTGTTTTTT. Translated, it gives CASSDSGTSGELFF.

The chain carries TRBV7-8 and TRBJ2-7; D gene unclear. V dropped 2 bases and J dropped 0 bases, with 14 bases sitting between them. Germline CDR1 reads SGHVS; CDR2 reads FQNEAQ. This CDR3 comprises 16 residues. CDR3 coding DNA: TGTGCCAGCAGCTTAAGTCTTGCAGCCGACTCCTACGAGCAGTACTTC. Translated: CASSLSLAADSYEQYF.

This chain uses TRBV5-6 with TRBJ1-1; maybe TRBD1 (5 bases). Germline CDR1 is SGHDT and CDR2 is YYEEEE. Trimming cost V 2 bases and J 3 bases, with 14 bases left between them. CDR3 length: 15 residues. The CDR3 DNA reads TGTGCCAGCAGCTTCCCACAGGTGGGGTACACTGAAGCTTTCTTT. Protein sequence: CASSFPQVGYTEAFF.

V is TRBV6-5 and J is TRBJ1-1; D uncertain. CDR3 length: 13 amino acids. Trimming left V 8 bases short and J 0 bases short, with 10 bases between. The V gene's germline CDR1 is MNHEY and CDR2 SVGAGI. This CDR3 reads CASPRGMNTEAFF. CDR3 nucleotide sequence: TGTGCCAGCCCCCGGGGAATGAACACTGAAGCTTTCTTT.

Only a few counts were recorded for this clone. J is TRBJ2-2 and V is TRBV2, with no clear D. CDR1 SNHLY and CDR2 FYNNEI come from the germline V gene. The CDR3 consists of 16 residues. The germline V and J ends were trimmed by 3 bases and 0 bases, with 11 bases remaining between them. The CDR3 loop is CASSDQTHPNTGELFF. The DNA of the CDR3 is TGTGCCAGCAGTGACCAGACACACCCGAACACCGGGGAGCTGTTTTTT. Full variable domain (rest looked up from reference TRBV2 and TRBJ2-2): EPEVTQTPSHQVTQMGQEVILRCVPISNHLYFYWYRQILGQKVEFLVSFYNNEISEKSEIFDDQFSVERPDGSNFTLKIRSTKLEDSAMYFCASSDQTHPNTGELFFGEGSRLTVL.

The chain couples TRBV14 to TRBJ2-6; TRBD1 aligns across 9 bases. Germline loops: CDR1 SGHDN, CDR2 FVKESK. Trimming cost V 4 bases and J 2 bases; bases outside gene matches: 9. The CDR3 covers 18 residues. The DNA of the CDR3 is TGTGCCAGCAGCCGGGGACAGGGTTTTATGGCTGGGGCCAACGTCCTGACTTTC. Translation: CASSRGQGFMAGANVLTF. The full variable domain, rest sourced from reference TRBV14 and TRBJ2-6, is EAGVTQFPSHSVIEKGQTVTLRCDPISGHDNLYWYRRVMGKEIKFLLHFVKESKQDESGMPNNRFLAERTGGTYSTLKVQPAELEDSGVYFCASSRGQGFMAGANVLTFGAGSRLTVL.

J is TRBJ2-7 and V is TRBV28, with 8 bases identical to TRBD1. This CDR3 region has 13 residues. Looked up from germline, CDR1 is MDHEN and CDR2 is SYDVKM. The V gene end was trimmed by 7 bases and the J gene end by 5 bases; junction bases not matched to a gene: 7. For the CDR3, the DNA is TGTGCCAGCAACCTAGGGGGACAGGACGAGCAGTACTTC. Translation: CASNLGGQDEQYF. The whole variable domain, filled in from reference TRBV28 and TRBJ2-7, reads DVKVTQSSRYLVKRTGEKVFLECVQDMDHENMFWYRQDPGLGLRLIYFSYDVKMKEKGDIPEGYSVSREKKERFSLILESASTNQTSMYLCASNLGGQDEQYFGPGTRLTVT.

The rearrangement uses TRBV11-2 and TRBJ2-2; D not certain. The CDR3 consists of 16 residues. Trimming took off 0 bases at V and 4 bases at J, with 12 bases between the two ends. In germline, CDR1 is SGHAT, CDR2 FQNNGV. The CDR3 loop reads CASSLESGYITGELFF. The CDR3 DNA sequence: TGTGCCAGCAGCTTAGAATCGGGCTACATCACCGGGGAGCTGTTTTTT.

In this sample, this clone turned up a few times. The chain has TRBV28 and TRBJ2-1; 9 nucleotides match TRBD1. J lost 1 base, V lost 5 bases, and 3 bases had no gene match. The CDR3 consists of 15 residues. Germline CDR1 is MDHEN and CDR2 is SYDVKM. The chain's CDR3 is CASSPGTGSYNEQFF. Here the CDR3 DNA reads TGTGCCAGCAGTCCCGGGACAGGGTCCTACAATGAGCAGTTCTTC.

The genes are TRBV19 and TRBJ2-2; perhaps D is TRBD1 or TRBD2 (5 bases each). CDR3 length: 15 residues. V lost 1 base and J lost 5, with 11 bases in between. From germline, CDR1 is LNHDA and CDR2 SQIVND (reference sequence). This chain's CDR3 is CASSIGGSITGELFF. The CDR3 DNA reads TGTGCCAGTAGTATAGGGGGGAGTATAACCGGGGAGCTGTTTTTT.

CDR3 nucleotide sequence: TGTGCCAGCAGCTTATCGGGGACACCCGTCGAGCAGTACTTC. Translated, it gives CASSLSGTPVEQYF. The V call is TRBV7-3, the J call TRBJ2-7; possible D gene TRBD1, 6 bases. Germline CDR1 reads SGHTA; CDR2 reads FQGTGA. The CDR3 has 14 residues. Trimming took off 2 bases at V and 6 bases at J, with 14 bases between the two ends. Using reference TRBV7-3 and TRBJ2-7 for the parts outside the CDR3, the full variable domain is GAGVSQTPSNKVTEKGKYVELRCDPISGHTALYWYRQSLGQGPEFLIYFQGTGAADDSGLPNDRFFAVRPEGSVSTLKIQRTERGDSAVYLCASSLSGTPVEQYFGPGTRLTVT.

CDR3 sequence: CASSESRFRKQNTGELFF. DNA of the CDR3: TGCGCCAGCAGTGAGTCCCGGTTCCGTAAGCAGAACACCGGGGAGCTGTTTTTT. The genes are TRBV10-1 and TRBJ2-2, with D hard to call. The germline CDR1 and CDR2 sequences are WNHNN and SYGVQD (reference sequence). V was trimmed by 0 bases and J by 1 base, leaving 15 bases between them. The CDR3 contains 18 residues.